The TCR beta chain described here comes from a study of T-cell reconstitution after alpha-beta-depleted transplantation in children. General study findings and limits: A year had passed since transplant, and T-cell counts and diversity by then came mostly from newly produced T cells. Reported findings indicate that, about two months after transplant, alpha-beta T cells came from several hundred expanded clones, which were derived from non-depleted graft cells.

Concerning this clonotype itself: Its target is not known.

With 4 bases removed from V and 2 bases from J, the gap between germline ends came to 14 bases. Germline CDR1 is SQVTM and CDR2 is ANQGSEA. This CDR3 is 14 amino acids long. Unique molecular identifiers were incorporated when the TCRbeta library was constructed. TCRdb re-called the PCR reads through MiXCR, storing one row per CDR3 protein. Among roughly 400,000 distinct CDR3 sequences listed, about 45% were seen once. V and J are TRBV29-1 and TRBJ2-5, with D uncertain. Sequences were derived from PBMCs, sampled before TCRalphabeta/CD19-depleted stem cell transplant. This clonotype originated in a girl under 10 years old with aplastic anemia, due to receive a stem cell transplant. CDR3 in amino acids: CSVVGLRRQETQYF. The CDR3 DNA is TGCAGCGTTGTAGGATTACGGCGGCAAGAGACCCAGTACTTC.